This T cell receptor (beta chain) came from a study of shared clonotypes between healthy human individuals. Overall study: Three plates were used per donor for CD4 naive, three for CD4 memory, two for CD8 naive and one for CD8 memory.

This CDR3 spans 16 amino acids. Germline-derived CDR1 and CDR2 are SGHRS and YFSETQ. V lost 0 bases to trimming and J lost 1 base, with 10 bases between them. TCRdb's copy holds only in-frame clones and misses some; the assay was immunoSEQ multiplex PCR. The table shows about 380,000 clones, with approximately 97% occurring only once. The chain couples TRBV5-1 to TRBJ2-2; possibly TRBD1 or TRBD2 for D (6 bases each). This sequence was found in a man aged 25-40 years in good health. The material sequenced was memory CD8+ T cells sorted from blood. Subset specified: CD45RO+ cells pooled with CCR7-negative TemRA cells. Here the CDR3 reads CASSLARGQNTGELFF. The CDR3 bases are TGCGCCAGCAGCTTGGCCCGGGGGCAGAACACCGGGGAGCTGTTTTTT.